These 4 T cell receptor beta chains were all obtained from the same sample, sequenced in a study of cytomegalovirus exposure and HLA in healthy donors. Data came from immunoSEQ multiplex PCR; TCRdb stores just in-frame clones and leaves some out. The sample carries about 330,000 clones, approximately 86% recorded once. Sample: PBMCs. These receptors were collected from a woman aged 30 to 39 in good health and CMV-seropositive.

The chain joins TRBV15 to TRBJ2-7; tentative D call: TRBD1 (6 bases). The CDR3 contains 15 residues. V gave up 1 base and J gave up 5 bases, with 15 bases separating them. Germline CDR1 and CDR2: LNHNV and YYDKDF (reference sequence). The CDR3 DNA reads TGTGCCACCAGCAGAGTAACCAGGGGAGAGGACGAGCAGTACTTC. Protein sequence: CATSRVTRGEDEQYF.

The genes are TRBV7-9 and TRBJ2-3; a weak D match, TRBD1 (6 bases). The CDR3 is 13 residues long. Germline-derived CDR1 and CDR2 are SEHNR and FQNEAQ (reference sequence). The V and J ends lost 4 bases and 5 bases respectively, with 10 bases between them. As DNA, the CDR3 is TGTGCCAGCAGCTCGGGACAAAGAGATACGCAGTATTTT. It codes for CASSSGQRDTQYF.

This clone was seen once. This sequence joins TRBV25-1 and TRBJ1-5; D is possibly TRBD1 (6 bases). This CDR3 is 17 amino acids long. The germline CDR1 and CDR2 sequences are MGHDK and SYGVNS. Trimming left V 8 bases short and J 3 bases short, with 23 bases between. This CDR3 reads CASDPRLYRDPNQPQHF. CDR3 in DNA: TGTGCCAGCGACCCTCGCCTCTACAGGGACCCCAATCAGCCCCAGCATTTT.

The CDR3 here is CASSSSGGRNVNEQFF. As DNA, the CDR3 is TGTGCCAGCAGCTCCTCGGGGGGGCGCAATGTCAATGAGCAGTTCTTC. V gene TRBV7-9 combines with J gene TRBJ2-1; 8 nucleotides align to TRBD2. Germline CDR1 reads SEHNR; CDR2 reads FQNEAQ (reference sequence). Germline trimming cut 4 bases from V and 6 bases from J; bases unmatched to any gene: 11. The CDR3 totals 16 residues. The variable domain in full, completed from reference TRBV7-9 and TRBJ2-1, reads DTGVSQNPRHKITKRGQNVTFRCDPISEHNRLYWYRQTLGQGPEFLTYFQNEAQLEKSRLLSDRFSAERPKGSFSTLEIQRTEQGDSAMYLCASSSSGGRNVNEQFFGPGTRLTVL.